The 32 T cell receptor beta chains given below trace back to one sample, sequenced in a study of shared clonotypes between healthy human individuals. The assay was immunoSEQ multiplex PCR, and TCRdb's table has in-frame clones only and misses some. The profile shows about 600,000 clones, roughly 97% of them singletons. The material sequenced was naive CD4+ T cells sorted from blood. Subset of the sample: CD45RA+ positively selected. These receptors originate from a woman aged 25 to 39 in good health.

CDR3 coding DNA: TGCAGCGTTGGGCAGGTGAGGGGGCAGCCCCAGCATTTT. Translated, it gives CSVGQVRGQPQHF. This chain uses TRBV29-1 with TRBJ1-5; perhaps TRBD1 as D (6 bases). Germline CDR1 SQVTM, CDR2 ANQGSEA. Trimming removed 4 bases at V and 7 bases at J, with 14 bases between. The CDR3 covers 13 residues.

The rearrangement joins TRBV28 to TRBJ2-7, with D perhaps matching TRBD2 (6 bases). V lost 2 bases to trimming and J lost 7 bases, with 9 bases between them. Germline V lookup: CDR1 MDHEN, CDR2 SYDVKM. This CDR3 has 12 residues. The CDR3 here is CASSLRAGEQYF. The CDR3 DNA follows: TGTGCCAGCAGTTTACGCGCGGGAGAGCAGTACTTC.

This chain uses TRBV29-1 with TRBJ2-3, with 11 bases aligning to TRBD2. The germline CDR1 and CDR2 sequences are SQVTM and ANQGSEA. V dropped 4 bases and J dropped 4; count of bases not matched to a gene: 16. The CDR3 is 18 residues long. The CDR3: CSVALAGGFYSLPDTQYF. In nucleotides, the CDR3 is TGCAGCGTTGCGCTAGCGGGAGGTTTCTATTCCCTCCCAGATACGCAGTATTTT.

The chain links TRBV19 to TRBJ2-1, with no clear D. The CDR3 has 12 residues. CDR1 and CDR2 from the germline V gene are LNHDA and SQIVND (reference sequence). V was trimmed by 2 bases and J by 11 bases, leaving 10 bases between them. The CDR3 nucleotides are TGTGCCAGTAGTATACCTTGGGAACAGCAGTTCTTC. Its translation is CASSIPWEQQFF.

This clone was counted between two and nine times. V is TRBV2 and J is TRBJ2-1; the match to TRBD1 covers 10 bases. Trimming took 4 bases from V and 15 from J; bases not matched to a gene: 9. This CDR3 has 13 residues. Germline loops: CDR1 SNHLY, CDR2 FYNNEI. CDR3 nucleotide sequence: TGTGCCAGCAGTGGAACCGGGACAGGGGAACGGTTCTTC. Residues: CASSGTGTGERFF.

The rearrangement joins TRBV5-1 to TRBJ2-5; 9 bases are a match to TRBD1. The CDR3 contains 14 residues. V was clipped by 3 bases and J by 4 bases; unmatched bases: 4. The germline CDR1 and CDR2 sequences are SGHRS and YFSETQ. CDR3 sequence reads: CASSSGQGRETQYF. The CDR3 nucleotides are TGCGCCAGCAGCTCCGGACAGGGGCGAGAGACCCAGTACTTC.

This chain links TRBV11-1 with TRBJ2-7; 12 nucleotides align to TRBD2. This CDR3 is built from 18 residues. Germline assignment: CDR1 SGHAT and CDR2 FQDESV (reference sequence). The V gene end was trimmed by 6 bases and the J gene end by 5 bases; junction bases not matched to a gene: 17. This CDR3 is CASRDGRSSGRAVDEQYF. DNA for the CDR3: TGTGCCAGCAGAGACGGGAGGTCTAGCGGGAGGGCCGTGGACGAGCAGTACTTC.

The genes are TRBV7-8 and TRBJ2-7; 11 bases fit TRBD2. CDR1 is SGHVS and CDR2 is FQNEAQ in the germline V gene. After removal of 4 bases from V and 3 bases from J, the junction contained 14 bases not matched to a gene. CDR3 length equals 18 residues. The CDR3 is CASSSNKPGTSGYYEQYF. DNA of the CDR3: TGTGCCAGCAGCTCGAACAAGCCCGGGACTAGCGGTTACTACGAGCAGTACTTC.

The rearrangement joins TRBV10-3 to TRBJ2-7; no clear D. Germline lookup yields CDR1 ENHRY and CDR2 SYGVKD. The CDR3 consists of 15 residues. The V and J ends lost 1 base and 3 bases respectively, with 13 bases between them. The CDR3 spells CAISEWEGSVYEQYF. The CDR3 nucleotides are TGTGCCATCAGTGAGTGGGAAGGTTCAGTCTACGAGCAGTACTTC.

The V call is TRBV7-3, the J call TRBJ2-5; D is uncertain. CDR1 is SGHTA, CDR2 FQGTGA, per germline. Trimming stripped 1 base from V and 4 bases from J, with 10 bases between. The CDR3 loop spans 14 amino acids. The CDR3 coding sequence is TGTGCCAGCAGCTTAAGCCCAGTCGGAGAGACCCAGTACTTC. It codes for CASSLSPVGETQYF.

This chain links TRBV19 with TRBJ2-1; tentatively, D is TRBD2 (6 bases). V was clipped by 2 bases and J by 6 bases, with 14 bases between them. Germline-derived CDR1 and CDR2 are LNHDA and SQIVND (reference sequence). This CDR3 contains 15 residues. The CDR3 DNA reads as TGTGCCAGTAGTATACGTCGGGAGAGCCTCAATGAGCAGTTCTTC. Encoded protein: CASSIRRESLNEQFF.

The chain uses TRBV18 and TRBJ2-3; D perhaps matches TRBD2 (5 bases). V lost 4 bases, J lost 2 bases, and 10 bases lay in between. The CDR3 sequence is 14 residues long. Per germline, CDR1 KGHSH and CDR2 LQKENI. CDR3 region: CASSQRRDTDTQYF. DNA for the CDR3: TGTGCCAGCTCACAACGCCGGGACACAGATACGCAGTATTTT.

This sequence joins TRBV7-9 and TRBJ2-5; D may be TRBD1 (6 bases). The germline CDR1 and CDR2 sequences are SEHNR and FQNEAQ (reference sequence). The CDR3 loop spans 16 amino acids. Trimming took off 3 bases at V and 0 bases at J, with 14 bases between the two ends. The CDR3 region has the DNA TGTGCCAGCAGCTTGGACAAATGGACAGACCAAGAGACCCAGTACTTC. It specifies CASSLDKWTDQETQYF.

The chain joins TRBV10-1 to TRBJ2-6; perhaps D is TRBD1 or TRBD2 (6 bases each). Germline CDR1 WNHNN, CDR2 SYGVQD (reference sequence). The V and J ends lost 5 bases and 10 bases respectively, with 18 bases between them. The CDR3 has 15 amino acids. CDR3 sequence: CASSPGGGGINVLTF. The CDR3 bases are TGCGCCAGCAGTCCCGGGGGCGGAGGAATTAACGTCCTGACTTTC.

V and J are TRBV29-1 and TRBJ2-1, with 12 bases lining up with TRBD2. CDR1 SQVTM and CDR2 ANQGSEA come from the germline V gene. V was clipped by 4 bases and J by 15 bases; unmatched bases: 16. The CDR3 contains 15 residues. The CDR3 DNA reads TGCAGCGTTGGAGGGCTAGCGGGAGGGCCTACCGATTTGTTCTTC. This sequence encodes CSVGGLAGGPTDLFF.

The chain couples TRBV5-4 to TRBJ2-2, with TRBD1 matching 7 bases. The ends lost 2 bases at V and 6 bases at J; junction bases unmatched: 16. The CDR3 extends over 18 amino acids. CDR1 and CDR2 (germline): SGHNT, YYREEE (reference sequence). The CDR3 region has the DNA TGTGCCAGCAGCTTCGCCCTAAGTAACAGGGGCAGGGCCGGGGAGCTGTTTTTT. Protein product: CASSFALSNRGRAGELFF.

J is TRBJ1-2 and V is TRBV5-8, with TRBD1 matching over 8 bases. The germline CDR1 and CDR2 sequences are SGHTS and YDEGEE. The CDR3 totals 15 residues. Trimming removed 2 bases from V and 4 bases from J; junction bases left unmatched: 7. Here the CDR3 reads CASSFRFGTGYGYTF. In DNA, the CDR3 is TGTGCCAGCAGCTTCCGGTTCGGGACAGGCTATGGCTACACCTTC. Using reference TRBV5-8 and TRBJ1-2 for the parts outside the CDR3, the full variable domain is EAGVTQSPTHLIKTRGQQATLRCSPISGHTSVYWYQQALGLGLQFLLWYDEGEERNRGNFPPRFSGRQFPNYSSELNVNALELEDSALYLCASSFRFGTGYGYTFGSGTRLTVV.

V gene TRBV5-4 combines with J gene TRBJ2-2; 10 bases map to TRBD1. Per germline, CDR1 SGHNT and CDR2 YYREEE (reference sequence). The CDR3 spans 15 residues. V gave up 3 bases and J gave up 5 bases; unmatched junction bases: 4. CDR3 in amino acids: CASSYRQGATGELFF. CDR3 bases: TGTGCCAGCAGCTATAGACAGGGGGCGACCGGGGAGCTGTTTTTT.

The chain carries TRBV15 and TRBJ2-7; perhaps TRBD1 as D (5 bases). CDR3 length: 15 residues. V lost 2 bases and J 1 base, leaving 12 bases between the germline ends. CDR1 is LNHNV and CDR2 is YYDKDF in the germline V gene (reference sequence). CDR3 protein: CATSRSLQDSYEQYF. The CDR3 DNA sequence: TGTGCCACCAGCAGATCATTACAGGATTCCTACGAGCAGTACTTC. The variable domain in full, completed from reference TRBV15 and TRBJ2-7, reads DAMVIQNPRYQVTQFGKPVTLSCSQTLNHNVMYWYQQKSSQAPKLLFHYYDKDFNNEADTPDNFQSRRPNTSFCFLDIRSPGLGDTAMYLCATSRSLQDSYEQYFGPGTRLTVT.

V gene TRBV5-4 combines with J gene TRBJ2-3; the D is unclear. CDR3 length: 15 residues. Germline V lookup: CDR1 SGHNT, CDR2 YYREEE (reference sequence). The V gene lost 0 bases and the J gene lost 3 bases, with 11 bases spanning the gap. Written as DNA, the CDR3 is TGTGCCAGCAGCTTGGGTGTAGTCGGTACAGATACGCAGTATTTT. This translates into CASSLGVVGTDTQYF. Based on the CDR3 plus reference TRBV5-4 and TRBJ2-3, the full variable domain is ETGVTQSPTHLIKTRGQQVTLRCSSQSGHNTVSWYQQALGQGPQFIFQYYREEENGRGNFPPRFSGLQFPNYSSELNVNALELDDSALYLCASSLGVVGTDTQYFGPGTRLTVL.

This clone came up once. The chain uses TRBV9 and TRBJ2-1, with TRBD2 matching over 7 bases. The V gene end was trimmed by 1 base and the J gene end by 0 bases; junction bases not matched to a gene: 7. The CDR3 runs 17 residues. Germline CDR1 is SGDLS and CDR2 is YYNGEE. CDR3 sequence reads: CASSVLSGVSSYNEQFF. The CDR3 nucleotides read TGTGCCAGCAGCGTACTAAGCGGGGTAAGCTCCTACAATGAGCAGTTCTTC.

The chain couples TRBV2 to TRBJ2-3; the D is unclear. The CDR3 length is 11 residues. Germline CDR1 reads SNHLY; CDR2 reads FYNNEI. Trimming removed 8 bases from V and 5 bases from J, with 8 bases in between. The CDR3 coding sequence is TGTGCCAGCTCCCAAATAGATACGCAGTATTTT. Its translation is CASSQIDTQYF. The variable domain in full, completed from reference TRBV2 and TRBJ2-3, reads EPEVTQTPSHQVTQMGQEVILRCVPISNHLYFYWYRQILGQKVEFLVSFYNNEISEKSEIFDDQFSVERPDGSNFTLKIRSTKLEDSAMYFCASSQIDTQYFGPGTRLTVL.

The chain couples TRBV19 to TRBJ2-7; D may be TRBD2 (6 bases). The CDR3 loop spans 15 amino acids. The germline gives CDR1 LNHDA, CDR2 SQIVND (reference sequence). V was shortened by 5 bases and J by 3 bases, with 17 bases between the two germline ends. The CDR3, as DNA: TGTGCCAGTAGTGTCGGAGGGACGGGAAGCTACGAGCAGTACTTC. Translation gives CASSVGGTGSYEQYF.

This sequence joins TRBV11-3 and TRBJ2-3, with 11 bases fitting TRBD2. Germline lookup yields CDR1 SGHNT and CDR2 YENEEA. CDR3 length equals 16 residues. The V gene end was trimmed by 5 bases and the J gene end by 2 bases; junction bases not matched to a gene: 6. The DNA for the CDR3 is TGTGCCAGCAGCCTCGGGACTAGCGGTGACACAGATACGCAGTATTTT. This encodes CASSLGTSGDTDTQYF.

The V gene is TRBV19, the J gene TRBJ2-7; D is uncertain. Per germline, CDR1 LNHDA and CDR2 SQIVND (reference sequence). Trimming cost V 6 bases and J 2 bases, with 11 bases left between them. CDR3 size: 13 residues. CDR3 DNA: TGTGCCAGTAGGAATGACCGAACCTACGAGCAGTACTTC. Residues: CASRNDRTYEQYF.

The chain recombines TRBV10-3 with TRBJ2-5; 11 bases align to TRBD2. This CDR3 comprises 13 residues. CDR1 ENHRY and CDR2 SYGVKD come from the germline V gene. The J segment lost 3 bases and the V segment lost 11 bases, leaving 5 bases of the junction unmatched. CDR3 nucleotides: TGTGCCGCCAAGACTAGCGGGGAAGAGACCCAGTACTTC. It translates to CAAKTSGEETQYF.

This chain connects TRBV29-1 to TRBJ1-4; 8 nucleotides line up with TRBD1. Unmatched junction bases numbered 14, after V lost 7 bases and J lost 7 bases. The V gene's germline CDR1 is SQVTM and CDR2 ANQGSEA. The CDR3 sequence is 15 residues long. The CDR3 DNA reads TGCAGCGCCGCCTGCTCCGGGACAGGTGGTGAAAAACTGTTTTTT. Its translation is CSAACSGTGGEKLFF.

The chain combines TRBV28 with TRBJ1-2; D is ambiguous. Germline V CDR1 and CDR2: MDHEN, SYDVKM. CDR3 length: 12 residues. Trimming removed 5 bases from V and 3 bases from J, with 7 bases in between. The CDR3 region is CASSPGYYGYTF. The CDR3 bases are TGTGCCAGCAGTCCGGGTTACTATGGCTACACCTTC.

The V and J genes are TRBV28 and TRBJ1-5; D perhaps matches TRBD1 (5 bases). Germline V gene lookup returns CDR1 MDHEN and CDR2 SYDVKM. The CDR3 has 13 residues. The V gene lost 6 bases and the J gene lost 5 bases, with 11 bases spanning the gap. CDR3 DNA sequence: TGTGCCAGCAGCACTGACAGATATCAGCCCCAGCATTTT. As protein: CASSTDRYQPQHF.

This chain links TRBV28 with TRBJ1-3; D perhaps matches TRBD1 (6 bases). Germline V gives CDR1 MDHEN, CDR2 SYDVKM. The CDR3 has 14 residues. V was trimmed by 6 bases and J by 4 bases, leaving 13 bases between them. The CDR3 here is CASRGGGVGNTIYF. As DNA, the CDR3 is TGTGCCAGCAGAGGGGGAGGGGTCGGAAACACCATATATTTT.

The CDR3 region is CASSYRRDVNYEQYF. The CDR3 DNA reads TGTGCCAGCAGTTATCGGCGGGATGTCAACTACGAGCAGTACTTC. The chain uses TRBV6-5 and TRBJ2-7, with a weak D call TRBD2 (6 bases). V lost 3 bases and J 3 bases, leaving 15 bases between the germline ends. Germline CDR1 is MNHEY and CDR2 is SVGAGI. This CDR3 region has 15 residues.

This clone was counted a few times. The junction differs from germline at one of its ends, possibly a read error. The chain combines TRBV9 with TRBJ1-2; TRBD1 is a possible D gene (5 bases). CDR1 is SGDLS, CDR2 YYNGEE, per germline. The CDR3 extends over 12 amino acids. The CDR3 here is CASSIRDYGYTF. In DNA, the CDR3 is TGTGCCAGCAGCATAAGGGACTACGGCTACACCTTC.